The 26 T cell receptor beta chains in this list originate from one sample, sequenced in a study of blood T cell repertoires in COVID-19. Sequencing was performed with immunoSEQ multiplex PCR; in TCRdb, only in-frame clones are kept and a portion is missing. The sample has more than 90,000 clones, about 85% seen once. What was sequenced was peripheral blood. These receptor sequences come from a human donor in a cohort sampled during active COVID-19.

Comment on this clone: The sample has other DNA sequences that encode this CDR3 too. This chain uses TRBV7-2 with TRBJ1-4, with 9 bases aligning to TRBD1. The CDR3 totals 14 residues. J lost 8 bases, V lost 1 base, and 2 bases had no gene match. The germline V gene encodes CDR1 SGHTA and CDR2 FQGNSA. CDR3 residues: CASSLDRGREKLFF. The CDR3 nucleotides read TGTGCCAGCAGCTTAGACAGGGGGCGCGAAAAACTGTTTTTT.

The chain uses TRBV6-1 and TRBJ2-7, with TRBD1 identical over 7 bases. Germline V gene sequence: CDR1 MNHNS, CDR2 SASEGT. V gave up 2 bases and J gave up 3 bases; unmatched junction bases: 4. The CDR3 has 14 residues. The DNA of the CDR3 is TGTGCCAGCAGTGAATGGGGACAGCACTACGAGCAGTACTTC. Protein: CASSEWGQHYEQYF.

The CDR3 here is CASSQVGYQETQYF. In nucleotides, the CDR3 is TGTGCCAGCAGCCAAGTTGGCTACCAAGAGACCCAGTACTTC. V and J are TRBV3-1 (or the pseudogene TRBV3-2) and TRBJ2-5; D remains ambiguous. V was cut by 1 base and J by 0 bases, with 6 bases left in between. Germline loops: CDR1 LGHDT, CDR2 YNNKEL (reference sequence). The CDR3 is 14 residues long.

The J gene is TRBJ1-1, the V gene TRBV5-1; 8 nucleotides agree with TRBD1. CDR3 length equals 16 residues. Germline lookup yields CDR1 SGHRS and CDR2 YFSETQ. Germline trimming cut 0 bases from V and 6 bases from J; bases unmatched to any gene: 10. CDR3 bases: TGCGCCAGCAGCTTGGGACAGGGGCTCTTATCGGCTGAAGCTTTCTTT. It codes for CASSLGQGLLSAEAFF.

This clone appeared a few times. The rearrangement joins TRBV28 to TRBJ2-7, with TRBD2 as a possible D gene (6 bases). Germline V lookup: CDR1 MDHEN, CDR2 SYDVKM. The CDR3 runs to 14 residues. With 5 bases removed from V and 3 bases from J, the gap between germline ends came to 14 bases. The CDR3 bases are TGTGCCAGCAGTGGGAGGAGGTCCCGCTACGAGCAGTACTTC. It yields the protein CASSGRRSRYEQYF.

The gene calls are TRBV19 and TRBJ2-5; D not resolved. V lost 3 bases to trimming and J lost 9 bases, with 11 bases between them. Germline CDR1 is LNHDA and CDR2 is SQIVND (reference sequence). The CDR3 extends over 12 amino acids. CDR3 in DNA: TGTGCCAGTAGTATTAACCTTGAGCCCCAGTACTTC. Translating gives CASSINLEPQYF.

V is TRBV5-4 and J is TRBJ1-2; a weak D match, TRBD1 (6 bases). This CDR3 region has 15 residues. V shed 0 bases and J shed 4 bases, with 13 bases lying between them. CDR1 and CDR2 from the germline V gene are SGHNT and YYREEE (reference sequence). In nucleotides, the CDR3 is TGTGCCAGCAGCTTGGACAGGGTGGCTTCCTATGGCTACACCTTC. Residues: CASSLDRVASYGYTF.

This chain connects TRBV18 to TRBJ2-3; 11 bases fit TRBD2. Germline CDR1 KGHSH, CDR2 LQKENI. This CDR3 comprises 15 residues. V trimming: 6 bases; J trimming: 6 bases; junction bases outside the gene matches: 8. In nucleotides, the CDR3 is TGTGCCAGCTCCCTGTCACTAGCGGGAGAGGATACGCAGTATTTT. This gives the protein CASSLSLAGEDTQYF.

The chain couples TRBV24-1 to TRBJ1-2; 7 bases line up with TRBD1. The CDR3 covers 15 residues. Trimming cost V 3 bases and J 2 bases; bases outside gene matches: 5. Germline V gene data show CDR1 as KGHDR and CDR2 as SFDVKD. The CDR3 sequence: CATSDRGQPNYGYTF. The CDR3 bases are TGTGCCACCAGTGATAGGGGACAGCCCAACTATGGCTACACCTTC.

The V and J genes are TRBV21-1 and TRBJ2-5; TRBD2 was called by the table and not checked on the DNA. TRBV21-1 is annotated as a pseudogene. CDR3 length: 16 amino acids. CDR3 protein: CASSKGGCGRKGTQYF. DNA of the CDR3: TGTGCCAGCAGCAAAGGGGGCTGCGGGAGGAAGGGGACCCAGTACTTC.

This rearrangement joins TRBV19 to TRBJ1-1; D possibly corresponds to TRBD1 (6 bases). The CDR3 length is 15 residues. Trimming removed 0 bases at V and 5 bases at J, with 13 bases between. CDR1 LNHDA and CDR2 SQIVND come from the germline V gene (reference sequence). CDR3 coding DNA: TGTGCCAGTAGTATAGATCCAGGGGCGAGAACTGAAGCTTTCTTT. It is translated as CASSIDPGARTEAFF.

The chain combines TRBV19 with TRBJ2-7; a weak D match, TRBD1 (6 bases). V lost 6 bases to trimming and J lost 1 base, with 16 bases between them. The CDR3 length is 15 residues. The germline gives CDR1 LNHDA, CDR2 SQIVND (reference sequence). This CDR3 reads CASSETGHSSYEQYF. In nucleotides, the CDR3 is TGTGCCAGTAGCGAGACGGGACACTCTTCCTACGAGCAGTACTTC. Drawing the rest from reference TRBV19 and TRBJ2-7, the complete variable domain is DGGITQSPKYLFRKEGQNVTLSCEQNLNHDAMYWYRQDPGQGLRLIYYSQIVNDFQKGDIAEGYSVSREKKESFPLTVTSAQKNPTAFYLCASSETGHSSYEQYFGPGTRLTVT.

V gene TRBV9 combines with J gene TRBJ2-5; D not resolved. The CDR3 is 15 residues long. Trimming removed 4 bases from V and 2 bases from J, with 15 bases in between. Germline loops: CDR1 SGDLS, CDR2 YYNGEE. In DNA form, the CDR3 reads TGTGCCAGCAGCCCCCGTCCCCGGTCTCAAGAGACCCAGTACTTC. Amino acids: CASSPRPRSQETQYF.

The gene calls are TRBV10-3 and TRBJ2-7, with D possibly TRBD1 on 6 matching bases. V was trimmed by 0 bases and J by 4 bases, leaving 13 bases between them. CDR1 is ENHRY, CDR2 SYGVKD, per germline. The CDR3 is 15 amino acids. The CDR3 sequence: CAISESGTGLYEQYF. Written as DNA, the CDR3 is TGTGCCATCAGTGAGTCGGGAACAGGGTTATACGAGCAGTACTTC.

The genes are TRBV6-5 and TRBJ1-5; D is perhaps TRBD1 (6 bases). Trimming took 6 bases from V and 1 from J, leaving 13 bases between them. The CDR3 runs 15 residues. Per the germline V gene, CDR1 is MNHEY and CDR2 is SVGAGI. CDR3 sequence: CASRDTGTSNQPQHF. CDR3 coding DNA: TGTGCCAGCAGAGATACAGGGACCAGCAATCAGCCCCAGCATTTT.

This chain connects TRBV6-5 to TRBJ2-1; 9 nucleotides line up with TRBD1. CDR1 and CDR2 (germline): MNHEY, SVGAGI. The CDR3 loop spans 15 amino acids. V lost 6 bases and J lost 0; bases outside the gene matches: 3. The CDR3: CASRRGQGSYNEQFF. CDR3 DNA sequence: TGTGCCAGCAGGAGGGGACAGGGCTCCTACAATGAGCAGTTCTTC.

The chain employs TRBV19 and TRBJ2-3; TRBD2 agrees at 11 bases. The V gene's germline CDR1 is LNHDA and CDR2 SQIVND (reference sequence). V lost 3 bases, J lost 5 bases, and 7 bases stayed unmatched. This CDR3 comprises 16 residues. The CDR3: CASSIPSGGFIDTQYF. The CDR3 coding sequence is TGTGCCAGTAGTATCCCTAGCGGGGGGTTCATAGATACGCAGTATTTT.

This clone was counted only a few times. A junction boundary mismatches the germline segment, possibly from a read error. DNA of the CDR3: TGCAGCGTTGAAAGAGGACAGGGAATTACATTT. As protein: CSVERGQGITF. The V gene is TRBV29-1, the J gene TRBJ1-4; TRBD1 aligns across 8 bases. In germline, CDR1 is SQVTM, CDR2 ANQGSEA. The CDR3 runs 11 residues.

This clone was counted a few times. The chain links TRBV7-8 to TRBJ2-7; TRBD2 is a possible D gene (5 bases). The V gene's germline CDR1 is SGHVS and CDR2 FQNEAQ. The CDR3 has 15 amino acids. V shed 5 bases and J shed 4 bases, with 18 bases lying between them. The CDR3 DNA is TGTGCCAGCAGCGCCTCCCCGGGATCTCAATACGAGCAGTACTTC. Its translation is CASSASPGSQYEQYF.

The J gene is TRBJ2-7, the V gene TRBV6-5; a possible D gene is TRBD1 (7 bases). Germline V gives CDR1 MNHEY, CDR2 SVGAGI. CDR3 length: 16 residues. Between the trimmed V and J ends, which lost 4 bases and 0 bases, there was a span of 16 bases. Here the CDR3 DNA reads TGTGCCAGCAGTTCTTACGACAGGGAGGCCTCCTACGAGCAGTACTTC. Protein: CASSSYDREASYEQYF.

The J gene is TRBJ1-6, the V gene TRBV30, with a tentative D call TRBD1 (6 bases). This CDR3 has 16 amino acids. Germline CDR1 reads GTSNPN; CDR2 reads SVGIG (reference sequence). CDR3 in DNA: TGTGCGCGCACTTCACGGACAGCAACATACGATTCACCCCTCCACTTT. Translating gives CARTSRTATYDSPLHF.

The chain joins TRBV5-1 to TRBJ2-7; the match to TRBD1 covers 9 bases. CDR1 and CDR2 from the germline V gene are SGHRS and YFSETQ. The CDR3 is 15 residues long. J gave up 2 bases and V 5 bases, and 8 bases lay outside the gene matches. The CDR3 loop is CASRQDRGPTYEQYF. Here the CDR3 DNA reads TGCGCCAGCAGGCAGGACAGGGGACCGACCTACGAGCAGTACTTC.

In DNA, the CDR3 is TGCGCCAGCATAAATGAGCAGTTCTTC. This sequence encodes CASINEQFF. This rearrangement joins TRBV10-1 to TRBJ2-1; D remains ambiguous. The CDR3 is made up of 9 amino acids. In germline, CDR1 is WNHNN, CDR2 SYGVQD (reference sequence). The V gene lost 7 bases and the J gene lost 7 bases, with 2 bases spanning the gap.

The chain carries TRBV19 and TRBJ1-2, with 9 nucleotides matching TRBD1. With 5 bases clipped from V and 8 bases from J, the junction kept 12 bases outside the gene matches. The CDR3 is 15 amino acids. Germline V gene lookup returns CDR1 LNHDA and CDR2 SQIVND (reference sequence). The CDR3 is CASSLGGQGFGGYTF. The CDR3 bases are TGTGCCAGTAGTCTGGGGGGACAGGGATTTGGAGGCTACACCTTC. The full variable domain, in which reference TRBV19 and TRBJ1-2 provide the parts outside the CDR3, is DGGITQSPKYLFRKEGQNVTLSCEQNLNHDAMYWYRQDPGQGLRLIYYSQIVNDFQKGDIAEGYSVSREKKESFPLTVTSAQKNPTAFYLCASSLGGQGFGGYTFGSGTRLTVV.

V usage is TRBV7-3 and J usage is TRBJ2-2; D may be TRBD2 (6 bases). The CDR3 runs to 13 residues. V was cut by 5 bases and J by 7 bases, with 11 bases left in between. Germline loops: CDR1 SGHTA, CDR2 FQGTGA. Here the CDR3 DNA reads TGTGCCAGCAGCGCCCGACTAGGCGGGGAGCTGTTTTTT. It codes for CASSARLGGELFF.

The J gene is TRBJ1-1, the V gene TRBV4-1; D ambiguous. V was trimmed by 4 bases and J by 0 bases, leaving 9 bases between them. The CDR3 consists of 14 residues. In germline, CDR1 is MGHRA, CDR2 YSYEKL. The CDR3 spells CASSPTRMNTEAFF. The CDR3 bases are TGCGCCAGCAGCCCTACCCGCATGAACACTGAAGCTTTCTTT.